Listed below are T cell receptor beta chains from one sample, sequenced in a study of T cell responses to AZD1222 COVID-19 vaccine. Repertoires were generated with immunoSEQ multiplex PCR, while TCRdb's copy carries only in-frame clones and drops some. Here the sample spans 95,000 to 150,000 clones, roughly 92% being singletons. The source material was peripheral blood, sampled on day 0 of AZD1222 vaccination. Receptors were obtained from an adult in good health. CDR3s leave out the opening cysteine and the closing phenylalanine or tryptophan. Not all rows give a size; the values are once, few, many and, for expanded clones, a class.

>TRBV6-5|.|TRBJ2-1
ASSWTSGGPGNEQF
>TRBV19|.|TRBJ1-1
ASSVNRGRTEAF
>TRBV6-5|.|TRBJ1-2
ASSYSMAGTTYGYT
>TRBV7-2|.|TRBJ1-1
ASSPGALGAF
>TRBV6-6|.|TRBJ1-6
ASIQGNSPLH
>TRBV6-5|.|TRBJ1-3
ASRSSGNTIY
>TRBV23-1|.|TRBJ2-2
ASSQGTSSFTGELF
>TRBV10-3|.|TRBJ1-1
AISDYRASNTEAF
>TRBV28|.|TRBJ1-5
ASSQFSGGAGNQPQH
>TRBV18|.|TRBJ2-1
ASSPRRGLQRGDSYNEQF
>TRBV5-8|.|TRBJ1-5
ASSSAVGQGDQPQH
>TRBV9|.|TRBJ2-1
ASSVDSGRAYNEQF
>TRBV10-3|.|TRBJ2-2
AISRRGTNTGELF
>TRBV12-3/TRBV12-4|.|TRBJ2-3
ASSLRSTDTQY
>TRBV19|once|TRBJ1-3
ASSLTASGNTIY
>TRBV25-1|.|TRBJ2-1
ASSTSGEPYNEQF
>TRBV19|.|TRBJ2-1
ASSIPSTGFGEQF
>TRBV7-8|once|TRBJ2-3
ASSAGLAGIGTQY
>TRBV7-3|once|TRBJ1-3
ASSPHDRLGNTIY
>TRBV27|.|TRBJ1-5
ASSYGGTGNQPQH
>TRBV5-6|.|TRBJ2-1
ASRISGGGEQF
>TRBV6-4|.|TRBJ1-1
ASSDSGTPMNTEAF
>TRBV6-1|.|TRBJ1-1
ASSDGWVNTEAF